The clone carrying this T cell receptor beta chain was detected a few times. What it binds is unknown. Sample-barcoded 5' priming and a J-beta primer mix drove a second PCR of roughly 6 to 12 cycles. TCRdb passed the 5' RACE reads through MiXCR, listing each CDR3 protein once. The sample records roughly 1,700,000 distinct CDR3 sequences, roughly 27% being singletons. The source of the sample is a study of blood T cells in healthy people across ages. Findings and limits, study-wide: Because sorting was not performed, PBMCs prevented conclusive naive versus antigen-experienced comparison. In these data, TCR beta diversity tracked strongly with naive T cell percentage.

In germline, CDR1 is DFQATT, CDR2 SNEGSKA (reference sequence). V lost 8 bases and J 11 bases, leaving 23 bases between the germline ends. The CDR3 is made up of 13 amino acids. The TCR was taken from a woman aged 25 to 39 in good health. The V call is TRBV20-1, the J call TRBJ2-3, with D perhaps TRBD2 (5 bases). Specimen: blood. The CDR3 sequence: CSSNPRALEGQYF. The CDR3 DNA is TGCAGTTCTAACCCTCGGGCCCTCGAGGGGCAGTATTTT.